This entry lists 15 T cell receptor beta chains sequenced from one sample in a study of T cells after somatic rescue of genetic block. Produced via immunoSEQ multiplex PCR; TCRdb's table is partial and in-frame only. The sample shows under 150,000 clones, over 80% of them seen only once. Sequencing input: peripheral blood mononuclear cells (PBMCs). These receptors all come from a woman in her late teens or twenties.

The chain carries TRBV5-4 and TRBJ2-1; TRBD2 aligns across 10 bases. Germline V gives CDR1 SGHNT, CDR2 YYREEE (reference sequence). There are 16 residues in the CDR3. J gave up 10 bases and V 0 bases, and 10 bases lay outside the gene matches. CDR3 in amino acids: CASSLASGAGGREQFF. The CDR3, as DNA: TGTGCCAGCAGCTTGGCCAGCGGAGCGGGGGGGCGCGAGCAGTTCTTC. The entire variable domain, with the rest obtained from reference TRBV5-4 and TRBJ2-1, is as follows: ETGVTQSPTHLIKTRGQQVTLRCSSQSGHNTVSWYQQALGQGPQFIFQYYREEENGRGNFPPRFSGLQFPNYSSELNVNALELDDSALYLCASSLASGAGGREQFFGPGTRLTVL.

V and J are TRBV19 and TRBJ1-5, with 7 bases matching TRBD1. The CDR3 is 15 residues long. V was clipped by 6 bases and J by 5 bases; unmatched bases: 10. The germline V gene has CDR1 LNHDA and CDR2 SQIVND (reference sequence). CDR3 DNA sequence: TGTGCCAGTAGCCACAAGACAGGGAATGATCAGCCCCAGCATTTT. Translating it yields CASSHKTGNDQPQHF.

The chain employs TRBV7-2 and TRBJ1-3; a weak D match, TRBD1 (6 bases). Trimming removed 4 bases from V and 0 bases from J, with 10 bases in between. There are 15 residues in the CDR3. Germline CDR1 and CDR2: SGHTA and FQGNSA. CDR3 bases: TGTGCCAGCAGCTCCTACAGGGCCTCTGGAAACACCATATATTTT. Its translation is CASSSYRASGNTIYF.

This chain uses TRBV7-8 with TRBJ1-1, with D possibly TRBD1 on 5 matching bases. Germline values: CDR1 SGHVS, CDR2 FQNEAQ. The germline V and J ends were trimmed by 6 bases and 5 bases, with 22 bases remaining between them. This CDR3 has 16 residues. The CDR3 region has the DNA TGTGCCAGCAGTTCCGACGGGAGCGGGGGTCGAACTGAAGCTTTCTTT. Its protein is CASSSDGSGGRTEAFF.

The chain couples TRBV9 to TRBJ2-5; 10 bases fit TRBD2. V trimming: 4 bases; J trimming: 5 bases; junction bases outside the gene matches: 8. The CDR3 has 15 residues. Germline CDR1 SGDLS, CDR2 YYNGEE. The CDR3 is CASSPSSGGDETQYF. CDR3 nucleotides: TGTGCCAGCAGCCCGTCTAGCGGGGGTGATGAGACCCAGTACTTC.

This chain uses TRBV19 with TRBJ1-4; no clear D gene. V lost 2 bases and J 4 bases, leaving 8 bases between the germline ends. The CDR3 has 14 residues. Looked up from germline, CDR1 is LNHDA and CDR2 is SQIVND (reference sequence). This CDR3 reads CASSIRLFNEKLFF. CDR3 bases: TGTGCCAGTAGTATACGACTGTTTAATGAAAAACTGTTTTTT. Full variable domain (outside the CDR3, taken from reference TRBV19 and TRBJ1-4): DGGITQSPKYLFRKEGQNVTLSCEQNLNHDAMYWYRQDPGQGLRLIYYSQIVNDFQKGDIAEGYSVSREKKESFPLTVTSAQKNPTAFYLCASSIRLFNEKLFFGSGTQLSVL.

The rearrangement links TRBV19 to TRBJ2-3; D is uncertain. CDR1 and CDR2 (germline): LNHDA, SQIVND (reference sequence). V was shortened by 1 base and J by 2 bases, with 4 bases between the two germline ends. The CDR3 contains 13 residues. In DNA form, the CDR3 reads TGTGCCAGTAGTATAGCTGTCACAGATACGCAGTATTTT. Translation gives CASSIAVTDTQYF.

This rearrangement joins TRBV28 to TRBJ1-2; D gene unclear. Trimming took 2 bases from V and 3 from J, leaving 13 bases between them. Germline loops: CDR1 MDHEN, CDR2 SYDVKM. The CDR3 has 15 amino acids. The DNA for the CDR3 is TGTGCCAGCAGTTTAGCAGGAATTAACTACTATGGCTACACCTTC. Amino acids: CASSLAGINYYGYTF.

The genes are TRBV7-6 and TRBJ2-3, with 10 nucleotides matching TRBD2. The CDR3 is 18 residues long. Germline-derived CDR1 and CDR2 are SGHVS and FNYEAQ. The J segment lost 3 bases and the V segment lost 3 bases, leaving 12 bases of the junction unmatched. In DNA form, the CDR3 reads TGTGCCAGCAGCTTTAAGCGGGGGGGCTTGGATCCAACAGATACGCAGTATTTT. Translation gives CASSFKRGGLDPTDTQYF.

The chain is built from TRBV30 and TRBJ2-7, with 8 nucleotides matching TRBD1. V lost 2 bases to trimming and J lost 2 bases; unmatched junction nucleotides: 8. CDR1 GTSNPN and CDR2 SVGIG come from the germline V gene (reference sequence). CDR3 length equals 15 residues. In DNA form, the CDR3 reads TGTGCCTGGAGTACCCCCGGGACAGGACCCTACGAGCAGTACTTC. Amino acids: CAWSTPGTGPYEQYF. The entire variable domain, with the rest obtained from reference TRBV30 and TRBJ2-7, is as follows: SQTIHQWPATLVQPVGSPLSLECTVEGTSNPNLYWYRQAAGRGLQLLFYSVGIGQISSEVPQNLSASRPQDRQFILSSKKLLLSDSGFYLCAWSTPGTGPYEQYFGPGTRLTVT.

This chain joins TRBV19 and TRBJ1-6; D ambiguous. The V and J ends lost 6 bases and 0 bases respectively, with 9 bases between them. CDR1 and CDR2 from the germline V gene are LNHDA and SQIVND (reference sequence). The CDR3 has 15 amino acids. The CDR3 DNA follows: TGTGCCAGTAGACCCCGGGCCTCCTATAATTCACCCCTCCACTTT. It specifies CASRPRASYNSPLHF.

V gene TRBV5-1 combines with J gene TRBJ2-7; D is perhaps TRBD2 (5 bases). Germline assignment: CDR1 SGHRS and CDR2 YFSETQ. The CDR3 runs 13 residues. V lost 3 bases, J lost 0 bases, and 7 bases lay in between. The CDR3 is CASSSTISYEQYF. CDR3 in DNA: TGCGCCAGCAGCTCGACTATCTCCTACGAGCAGTACTTC.

This clone has a single count. The gene calls are TRBV14 and TRBJ2-5, with TRBD1 matching 8 bases. This CDR3 has 15 amino acids. The V gene end was trimmed by 2 bases and the J gene end by 3 bases; junction bases not matched to a gene: 5. The germline gives CDR1 SGHDN, CDR2 FVKESK. CDR3 amino acids: CASSQLGQGKETQYF. The CDR3 DNA follows: TGTGCCAGCAGCCAACTCGGACAGGGTAAAGAGACCCAGTACTTC. Full variable domain (rest looked up from reference TRBV14 and TRBJ2-5): EAGVTQFPSHSVIEKGQTVTLRCDPISGHDNLYWYRRVMGKEIKFLLHFVKESKQDESGMPNNRFLAERTGGTYSTLKVQPAELEDSGVYFCASSQLGQGKETQYFGPGTRLLVL.

The genes are TRBV5-1 and TRBJ1-2; 8 bases agree with TRBD1. The CDR3 runs to 15 residues. Germline lookup yields CDR1 SGHRS and CDR2 YFSETQ. The J segment lost 8 bases and the V segment lost 5 bases, leaving 14 bases of the junction unmatched. CDR3 protein: CASRGPGTGHEGYTF. CDR3 sequence (DNA): TGCGCCAGCAGAGGTCCCGGGACAGGCCACGAGGGCTACACCTTC.

This clone is a singleton in its sample. The chain joins TRBV5-1 to TRBJ1-1; TRBD1 might be the D (5 bases). In germline, CDR1 is SGHRS, CDR2 YFSETQ. V gave up 0 bases and J gave up 4 bases, with 7 bases separating them. CDR3 length: 13 residues. The CDR3 DNA sequence: TGCGCCAGCAGCTTGGACGGGACCACTGAAGCTTTCTTT. Amino acid sequence: CASSLDGTTEAFF. Full variable domain (missing parts from reference TRBV5-1 and TRBJ1-1): KAGVTQTPRYLIKTRGQQVTLSCSPISGHRSVSWYQQTPGQGLQFLFEYFSETQRNKGNFPGRFSGRQFSNSRSEMNVSTLELGDSALYLCASSLDGTTEAFFGQGTRLTVV.